The 17 T cell receptor beta chains below come from one sample, sequenced in a study of blood T cell repertoires in COVID-19. Some clones are missing from TCRdb's copy, which holds only in-frame ones; the method was immunoSEQ multiplex PCR. The sample has about 180,000 clones; 84% are singletons. Specimen: peripheral blood. The source of these receptors is a human donor in a cohort sampled during active COVID-19.

The J gene is TRBJ2-6, the V gene TRBV7-6; possibly TRBD2 for D (6 bases). The V end lost 5 bases, the J end lost 3 bases, and 8 bases lay between the germline ends. This CDR3 spans 14 amino acids. CDR1 SGHVS and CDR2 FNYEAQ come from the germline V gene. The CDR3 DNA sequence: TGTGCCAGCAGCCAGGGAGGTGGGGCCAACGTCCTGACTTTC. Translating it yields CASSQGGGANVLTF.

This chain uses TRBV18 with TRBJ1-1, with D maybe TRBD1 (5 bases). Trimming took 4 bases from V and 4 from J, leaving 10 bases between them. Germline loops: CDR1 KGHSH, CDR2 LQKENI. The CDR3 has 13 amino acids. CDR3 loop: CASSLQGFTEAFF. In nucleotides, the CDR3 is TGTGCCAGCTCACTCCAGGGATTCACTGAAGCTTTCTTT. Using reference TRBV18 and TRBJ1-1 for the parts outside the CDR3, the full variable domain is NAGVMQNPRHLVRRRGQEARLRCSPMKGHSHVYWYRQLPEEGLKFMVYLQKENIIDESGMPKERFSAEFPKEGPSILRIQQVVRGDSAAYFCASSLQGFTEAFFGQGTRLTVV.

The CDR3 protein is CASSLGGVSGNTIYF. In DNA form, the CDR3 reads TGTGCCAGCAGCTTAGGAGGGGTATCTGGAAACACCATATATTTT. V is TRBV13 and J is TRBJ1-3, with D maybe TRBD1 (5 bases). The germline V and J ends were trimmed by 0 bases and 1 base, with 7 bases remaining between them. Germline CDR1 is PRHDT and CDR2 is FYEKMQ (reference sequence). The CDR3 covers 15 residues.

The genes are TRBV6-2 or TRBV6-3 and TRBJ2-1, with 9 positions matching TRBD2. The CDR3 runs 16 residues. Per germline, CDR1 MNHEY and CDR2 SVGEGT. V lost 0 bases and J lost 6; bases outside the gene matches: 6. The CDR3 reads CASSYSLRRGGNEQFF. Written as DNA, the CDR3 is TGTGCCAGCAGTTACTCATTGCGGCGGGGGGGCAATGAGCAGTTCTTC.

This chain connects TRBV28 to TRBJ1-5, with a tentative D call TRBD1 (5 bases). Trimming pared 6 bases from V and 3 bases from J, leaving 21 bases between. Looked up from germline, CDR1 is MDHEN and CDR2 is SYDVKM. The CDR3 consists of 17 residues. The chain's CDR3 is CASSVTRGGWSNQPQHF. CDR3 bases: TGTGCCAGCAGCGTGACGAGGGGAGGTTGGTCCAATCAGCCCCAGCATTTT.

This clone showed up just once. CDR3 sequence reads: CASSPGQARRTNTEAFF. The CDR3 DNA is TGTGCCAGCAGCCCCGGACAGGCCCGCAGGACGAACACTGAAGCTTTCTTT. J is TRBJ1-1 and V is TRBV7-9, with 7 bases that match TRBD1. Germline V gives CDR1 SEHNR, CDR2 FQNEAQ (reference sequence). With 5 bases clipped from V and 1 base from J, the junction kept 13 bases outside the gene matches. This CDR3 has 17 amino acids.

This chain uses TRBV3-1 (or the pseudogene TRBV3-2) with TRBJ1-2; maybe TRBD1 (5 bases). The CDR3 runs to 11 residues. The germline V gene encodes CDR1 LGHDT and CDR2 YNNKEL (reference sequence). V was trimmed by 10 bases and J by 8 bases, leaving 14 bases between them. Here the CDR3 DNA reads TGTGCCACCCGGGGGTCGGGCGGCTACACCTTC. It specifies CATRGSGGYTF.

The rearrangement joins TRBV19 to TRBJ2-5; 8 nucleotides match TRBD2. The ends lost 6 bases at V and 2 bases at J; junction bases unmatched: 5. This CDR3 is built from 14 residues. Germline V gene lookup returns CDR1 LNHDA and CDR2 SQIVND (reference sequence). The CDR3: CASRPGTRQETQYF. CDR3 coding DNA: TGTGCCAGTAGACCCGGGACTAGACAAGAGACCCAGTACTTC.

The CDR3 loop is CSASMSSSYEQYF. In DNA form, the CDR3 reads TGCAGTGCTAGTATGTCTTCCTCCTACGAGCAGTACTTC. The J gene is TRBJ2-7, the V gene TRBV20-1; D is ambiguous. In germline, CDR1 is DFQATT, CDR2 SNEGSKA (reference sequence). V was shortened by 3 bases and J by 0 bases, with 9 bases between the two germline ends. This CDR3 has 13 amino acids.

This sequence joins TRBV12-5 and TRBJ2-7, with D maybe TRBD1 (6 bases). The CDR3 contains 15 residues. V lost 1 base, J lost 1 base, and 11 bases lay in between. Germline V gene data show CDR1 as LGHNT and CDR2 as FRNRAP. The CDR3 DNA follows: TGTGCTAGTGGTTTGGACCCCGACAGGTCCTACGAGCAGTACTTC. Protein sequence: CASGLDPDRSYEQYF.

This clone showed up just a few times. The V and J genes are TRBV7-6 and TRBJ2-2; perhaps TRBD2 as D (7 bases). This CDR3 is built from 16 residues. Trimming cost V 1 base and J 4 bases, with 13 bases left between them. The germline V gene encodes CDR1 SGHVS and CDR2 FNYEAQ. The CDR3 reads CASSLGTGGPTGELFF. The CDR3 DNA is TGTGCCAGCAGCTTAGGGACGGGGGGCCCCACCGGGGAGCTGTTTTTT.

The chain joins TRBV4-1 to TRBJ1-4; no clear D. The CDR3 totals 12 residues. V lost 0 bases and J lost 8, with 4 bases in between. Germline CDR1 and CDR2: MGHRA and YSYEKL. The CDR3 nucleotides are TGCGCCAGCAGCCAAGAGGGCGAAAAACTGTTTTTT. Its translation: CASSQEGEKLFF.

The chain carries TRBV5-1 and TRBJ2-1; weak D call: TRBD2 (5 bases). The CDR3 length is 14 residues. V was shortened by 4 bases and J by 3 bases, with 11 bases between the two germline ends. CDR1 SGHRS and CDR2 YFSETQ come from the germline V gene. CDR3 DNA: TGCGCCAGCAGCCGACACCGGGACTACAATGAGCAGTTCTTC. Protein sequence: CASSRHRDYNEQFF.

The chain has TRBV29-1 and TRBJ2-1; 10 bases are a match to TRBD1. Germline V gene data show CDR1 as SQVTM and CDR2 as ANQGSEA. CDR3 length: 12 amino acids. V lost 5 bases, J lost 6 bases, and 1 base stayed unmatched. The CDR3 spells CSVRTGGNEQFF. Here the CDR3 DNA reads TGCAGCGTTCGGACAGGGGGCAATGAGCAGTTCTTC.

This clone was picked up a small number of times. This chain joins TRBV6-6 and TRBJ2-5, with 10 positions matching TRBD1. J gave up 2 bases and V 2 bases, and 2 bases lay outside the gene matches. The CDR3 totals 15 residues. Per the germline V gene, CDR1 is MNHNY and CDR2 is SVGAGI (reference sequence). Here the CDR3 reads CASSYADRGQETQYF. Written as DNA, the CDR3 is TGTGCCAGCAGTTACGCGGACAGGGGGCAAGAGACCCAGTACTTC.

V usage is TRBV5-1 and J usage is TRBJ1-2; D may be TRBD1 (6 bases). The CDR3 contains 15 residues. The germline V gene encodes CDR1 SGHRS and CDR2 YFSETQ. The V and J ends lost 0 bases and 5 bases respectively, with 14 bases between them. The CDR3 sequence is CASSLGQDLGYGYTF. As DNA, the CDR3 is TGCGCCAGCAGCTTGGGACAGGATCTTGGGTATGGCTACACCTTC.

In this sample, this clone turned up once. V is TRBV15 and J is TRBJ1-2, with a weak D call TRBD1 (6 bases). Germline CDR1 is LNHNV and CDR2 is YYDKDF (reference sequence). The CDR3 spans 15 residues. The V gene lost 0 bases and the J gene lost 5 bases, with 13 bases spanning the gap. CDR3 DNA: TGTGCCACCAGCAGAGATTCCGGGACACCGTATGGCTACACCTTC. As protein: CATSRDSGTPYGYTF.